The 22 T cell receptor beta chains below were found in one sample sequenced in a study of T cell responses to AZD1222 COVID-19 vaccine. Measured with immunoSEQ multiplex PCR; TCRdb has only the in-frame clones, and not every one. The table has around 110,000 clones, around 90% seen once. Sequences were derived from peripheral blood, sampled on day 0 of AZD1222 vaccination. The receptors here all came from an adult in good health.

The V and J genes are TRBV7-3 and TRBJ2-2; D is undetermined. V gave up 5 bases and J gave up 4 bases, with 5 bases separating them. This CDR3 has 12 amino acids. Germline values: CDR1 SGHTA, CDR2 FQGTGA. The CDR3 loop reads CASSPFTGELFF. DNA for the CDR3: TGTGCCAGCAGCCCATTCACCGGGGAGCTGTTTTTT.

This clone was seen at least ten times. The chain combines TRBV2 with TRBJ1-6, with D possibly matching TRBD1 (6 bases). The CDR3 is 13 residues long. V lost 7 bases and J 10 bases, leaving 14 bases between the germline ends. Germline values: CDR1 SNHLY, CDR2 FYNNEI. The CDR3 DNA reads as TGTGCCAGCATGAGGGGGGGATACTCACCCCTCCACTTT. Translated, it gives CASMRGGYSPLHF.

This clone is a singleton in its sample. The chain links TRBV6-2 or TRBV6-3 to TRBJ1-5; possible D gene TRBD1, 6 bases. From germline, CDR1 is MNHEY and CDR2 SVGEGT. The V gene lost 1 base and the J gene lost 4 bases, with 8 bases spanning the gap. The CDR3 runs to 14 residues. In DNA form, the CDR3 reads TGTGCCAGCAGTTACTTACAGGGTAATCAGCCCCAGCATTTT. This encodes CASSYLQGNQPQHF.

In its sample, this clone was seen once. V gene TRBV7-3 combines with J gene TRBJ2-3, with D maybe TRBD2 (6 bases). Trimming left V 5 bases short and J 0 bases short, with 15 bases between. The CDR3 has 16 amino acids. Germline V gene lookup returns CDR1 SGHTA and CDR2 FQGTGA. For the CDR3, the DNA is TGTGCCAGCAGCCCCCGCCCCGCGGGGAGCACAGATACGCAGTATTTT. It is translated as CASSPRPAGSTDTQYF.

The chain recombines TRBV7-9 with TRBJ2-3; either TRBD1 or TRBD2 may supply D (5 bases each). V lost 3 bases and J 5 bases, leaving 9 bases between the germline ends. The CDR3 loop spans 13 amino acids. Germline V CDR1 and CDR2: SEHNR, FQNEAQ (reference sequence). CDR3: CASSFRDQDTQYF. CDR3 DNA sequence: TGTGCCAGCAGCTTTCGGGACCAAGATACGCAGTATTTT. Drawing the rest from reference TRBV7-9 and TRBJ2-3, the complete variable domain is DTGVSQNPRHKITKRGQNVTFRCDPISEHNRLYWYRQTLGQGPEFLTYFQNEAQLEKSRLLSDRFSAERPKGSFSTLEIQRTEQGDSAMYLCASSFRDQDTQYFGPGTRLTVL.

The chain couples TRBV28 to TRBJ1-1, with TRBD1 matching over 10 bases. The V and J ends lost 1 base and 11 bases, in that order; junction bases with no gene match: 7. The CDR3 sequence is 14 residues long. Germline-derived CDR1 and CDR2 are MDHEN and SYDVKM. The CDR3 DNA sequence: TGTGCCAGCAGTTTATACGGACAGGGGGACCGGGCTTTCTTT. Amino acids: CASSLYGQGDRAFF. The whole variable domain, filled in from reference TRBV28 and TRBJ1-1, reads DVKVTQSSRYLVKRTGEKVFLECVQDMDHENMFWYRQDPGLGLRLIYFSYDVKMKEKGDIPEGYSVSREKKERFSLILESASTNQTSMYLCASSLYGQGDRAFFGQGTRLTVV.

The CDR3 loop is CASSLWGGTNEKLFF. The CDR3 DNA reads as TGCGCCAGCAGCTTGTGGGGGGGAACTAATGAAAAACTGTTTTTT. The chain couples TRBV5-1 to TRBJ1-4; D might be TRBD1 (5 bases). V dropped 1 base and J dropped 1 base, with 8 bases sitting between them. Germline-derived CDR1 and CDR2 are SGHRS and YFSETQ. The CDR3 runs to 15 residues.

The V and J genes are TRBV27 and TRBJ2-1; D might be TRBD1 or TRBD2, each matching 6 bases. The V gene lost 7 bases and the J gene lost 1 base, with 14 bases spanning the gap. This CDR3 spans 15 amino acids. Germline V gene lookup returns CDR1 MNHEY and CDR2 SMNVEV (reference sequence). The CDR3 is CASTRGAVSYNEQFF. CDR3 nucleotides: TGTGCCAGCACGAGGGGGGCTGTATCCTACAATGAGCAGTTCTTC.

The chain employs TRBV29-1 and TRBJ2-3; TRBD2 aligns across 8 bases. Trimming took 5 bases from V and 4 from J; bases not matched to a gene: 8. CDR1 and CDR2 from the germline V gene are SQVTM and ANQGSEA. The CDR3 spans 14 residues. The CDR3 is CSVQGGAGADTQYF. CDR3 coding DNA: TGCAGCGTTCAAGGGGGAGCGGGAGCAGATACGCAGTATTTT.

CDR3 nucleotides: TGTGCCAGCAGCACGAAGACAGGGGGAGTAGAGACCCAGTACTTC. It encodes CASSTKTGGVETQYF. The V gene is TRBV7-8, the J gene TRBJ2-5; 9 bases fit TRBD1. The trim removed 5 bases at V and 4 bases at J, leaving 8 bases unmatched. From germline, CDR1 is SGHVS and CDR2 FQNEAQ. The CDR3 contains 15 residues.

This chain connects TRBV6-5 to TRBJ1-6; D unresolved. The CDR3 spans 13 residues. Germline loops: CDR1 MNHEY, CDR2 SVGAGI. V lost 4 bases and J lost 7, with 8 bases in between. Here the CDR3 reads CASSWAENSPLHF. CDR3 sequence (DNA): TGTGCCAGCAGTTGGGCAGAAAATTCACCCCTCCACTTT.

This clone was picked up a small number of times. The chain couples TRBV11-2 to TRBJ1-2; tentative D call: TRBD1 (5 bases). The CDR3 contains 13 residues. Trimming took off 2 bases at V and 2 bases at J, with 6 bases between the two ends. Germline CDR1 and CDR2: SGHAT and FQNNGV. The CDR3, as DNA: TGTGCCAGCAGCTTAAACAGGAACTATGGCTACACCTTC. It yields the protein CASSLNRNYGYTF.

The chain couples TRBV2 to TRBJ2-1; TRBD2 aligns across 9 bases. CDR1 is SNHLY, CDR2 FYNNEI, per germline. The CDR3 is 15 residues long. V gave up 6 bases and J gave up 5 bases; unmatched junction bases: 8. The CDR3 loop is CASRIYSGSNNEQFF. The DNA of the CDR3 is TGTGCCAGCAGGATTTATAGCGGGAGTAACAATGAGCAGTTCTTC.

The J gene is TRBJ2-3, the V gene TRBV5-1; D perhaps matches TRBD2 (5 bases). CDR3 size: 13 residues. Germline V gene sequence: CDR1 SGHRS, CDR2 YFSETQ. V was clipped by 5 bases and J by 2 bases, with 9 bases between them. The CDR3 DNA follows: TGCGCCAGCAGTGAGGGCTACACAGATACGCAGTATTTT. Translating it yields CASSEGYTDTQYF. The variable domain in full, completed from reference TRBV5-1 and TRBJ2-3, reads KAGVTQTPRYLIKTRGQQVTLSCSPISGHRSVSWYQQTPGQGLQFLFEYFSETQRNKGNFPGRFSGRQFSNSRSEMNVSTLELGDSALYLCASSEGYTDTQYFGPGTRLTVL.

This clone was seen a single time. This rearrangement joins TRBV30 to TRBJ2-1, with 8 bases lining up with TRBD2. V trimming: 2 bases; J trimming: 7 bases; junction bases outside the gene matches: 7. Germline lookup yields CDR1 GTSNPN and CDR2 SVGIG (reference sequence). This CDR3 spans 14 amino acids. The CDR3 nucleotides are TGTGCCTGGAGTACGAGACTAGCGACGAATGAGCAGTTCTTC. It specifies CAWSTRLATNEQFF. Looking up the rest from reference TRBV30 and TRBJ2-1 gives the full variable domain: SQTIHQWPATLVQPVGSPLSLECTVEGTSNPNLYWYRQAAGRGLQLLFYSVGIGQISSEVPQNLSASRPQDRQFILSSKKLLLSDSGFYLCAWSTRLATNEQFFGPGTRLTVL.

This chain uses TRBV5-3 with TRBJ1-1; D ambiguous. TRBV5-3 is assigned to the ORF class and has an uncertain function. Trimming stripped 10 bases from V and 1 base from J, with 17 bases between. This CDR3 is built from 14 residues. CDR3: CAPQSEKQNTEAFF. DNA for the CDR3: TGTGCCCCACAGTCGGAGAAACAGAACACTGAAGCTTTCTTT.

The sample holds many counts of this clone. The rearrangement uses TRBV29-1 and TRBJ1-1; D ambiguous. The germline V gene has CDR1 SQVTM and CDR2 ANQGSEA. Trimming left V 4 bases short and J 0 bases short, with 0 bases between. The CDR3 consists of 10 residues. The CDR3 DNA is TGCAGCGTTGTGAACACTGAAGCTTTCTTT. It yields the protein CSVVNTEAFF.

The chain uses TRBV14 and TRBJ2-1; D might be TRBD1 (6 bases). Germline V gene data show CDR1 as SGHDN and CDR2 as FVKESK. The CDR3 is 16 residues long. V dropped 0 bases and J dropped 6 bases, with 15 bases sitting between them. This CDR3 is CASSQEATGPPNEQFF. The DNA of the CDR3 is TGTGCCAGCAGCCAAGAGGCCACAGGGCCACCCAATGAGCAGTTCTTC.

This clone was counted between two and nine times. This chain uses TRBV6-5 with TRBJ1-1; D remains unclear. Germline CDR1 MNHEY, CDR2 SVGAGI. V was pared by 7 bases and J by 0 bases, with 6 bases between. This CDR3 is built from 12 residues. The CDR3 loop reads CASTLVNTEAFF. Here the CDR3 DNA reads TGTGCCAGCACCTTGGTGAACACTGAAGCTTTCTTT.

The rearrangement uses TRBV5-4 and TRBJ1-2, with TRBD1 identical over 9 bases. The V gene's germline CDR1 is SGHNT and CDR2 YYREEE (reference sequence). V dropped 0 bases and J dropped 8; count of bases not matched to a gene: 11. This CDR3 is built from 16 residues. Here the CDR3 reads CASSLAGGQGGWGYTF. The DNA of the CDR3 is TGTGCCAGCAGCTTGGCCGGGGGACAGGGCGGATGGGGCTACACCTTC.

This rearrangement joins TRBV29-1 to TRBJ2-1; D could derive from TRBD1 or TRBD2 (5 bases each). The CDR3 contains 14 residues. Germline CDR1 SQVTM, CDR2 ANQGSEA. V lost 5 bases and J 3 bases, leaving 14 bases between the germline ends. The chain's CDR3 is CSVPTGRDYNEQFF. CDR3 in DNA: TGCAGCGTTCCCACAGGCCGGGACTACAATGAGCAGTTCTTC.

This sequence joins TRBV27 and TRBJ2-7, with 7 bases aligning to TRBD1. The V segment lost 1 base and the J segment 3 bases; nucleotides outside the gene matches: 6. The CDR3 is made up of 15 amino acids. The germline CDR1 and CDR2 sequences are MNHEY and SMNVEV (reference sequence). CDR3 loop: CASSLLGTDFYEQYF. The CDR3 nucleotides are TGTGCCAGCAGTTTATTGGGGACAGACTTCTACGAGCAGTACTTC.